These 3 T cell receptor beta chains were all obtained from the same sample, sequenced in a study of Graves' ophthalmopathy and Graves' hyperthyroidism. Amplification from RNA transcripts yielded the TCR beta CDR3 regions. After a first-round RT-PCR with HTBI primers, a second-round multiplex PCR was run. TCRdb reprocessed the multiplex PCR reads with MiXCR, giving one entry per CDR3 protein. The sample lists about 340,000 distinct CDR3 sequences; around a sixth were seen once. Sequenced input: peripheral blood. Every receptor here comes from an adult man with Graves' ophthalmopathy.

The rearrangement joins TRBV11-1 to TRBJ2-5; D unresolved. The CDR3 sequence is 15 residues long. Germline V gives CDR1 SGHAT, CDR2 FQDESV (reference sequence). Trimming stripped 1 base from V and 1 base from J, with 10 bases between. The CDR3 DNA sequence: TGTGCCAGCAGCTTAGATGGTCGGACCCAAGAGACCCAGTACTTC. This codes for CASSLDGRTQETQYF.

The chain has TRBV6-2 or TRBV6-3 and TRBJ2-4; weak D call: TRBD2 (6 bases). Trimming removed 2 bases at V and 3 bases at J, with 14 bases between. CDR3 length: 16 amino acids. Germline V lookup: CDR1 MNHEY, CDR2 SVGEGT. The CDR3 sequence is CASSYANLGGKNIQYF. As DNA, the CDR3 is TGTGCCAGCAGTTACGCCAACCTGGGGGGCAAAAACATTCAGTACTTC.

A note on this clonotype: A much larger clone is a single base away; this may be a read error. This chain uses TRBV19 with TRBJ2-5, with a weak D call TRBD2 (6 bases). V was cut by 7 bases and J by 2 bases, with 17 bases left in between. This CDR3 region has 15 residues. Germline-derived CDR1 and CDR2 are LNHDA and SQIVND (reference sequence). The CDR3 spells CASIIAGRRQETQYF. CDR3 nucleotides: TGTGCCAGTATTATCGCGGGGCGACGGCAAGAGACCCAGTACTTC. Drawing the rest from reference TRBV19 and TRBJ2-5, the complete variable domain is DGGITQSPKYLFRKEGQNVTLSCEQNLNHDAMYWYRQDPGQGLRLIYYSQIVNDFQKGDIAEGYSVSREKKESFPLTVTSAQKNPTAFYLCASIIAGRRQETQYFGPGTRLLVL.